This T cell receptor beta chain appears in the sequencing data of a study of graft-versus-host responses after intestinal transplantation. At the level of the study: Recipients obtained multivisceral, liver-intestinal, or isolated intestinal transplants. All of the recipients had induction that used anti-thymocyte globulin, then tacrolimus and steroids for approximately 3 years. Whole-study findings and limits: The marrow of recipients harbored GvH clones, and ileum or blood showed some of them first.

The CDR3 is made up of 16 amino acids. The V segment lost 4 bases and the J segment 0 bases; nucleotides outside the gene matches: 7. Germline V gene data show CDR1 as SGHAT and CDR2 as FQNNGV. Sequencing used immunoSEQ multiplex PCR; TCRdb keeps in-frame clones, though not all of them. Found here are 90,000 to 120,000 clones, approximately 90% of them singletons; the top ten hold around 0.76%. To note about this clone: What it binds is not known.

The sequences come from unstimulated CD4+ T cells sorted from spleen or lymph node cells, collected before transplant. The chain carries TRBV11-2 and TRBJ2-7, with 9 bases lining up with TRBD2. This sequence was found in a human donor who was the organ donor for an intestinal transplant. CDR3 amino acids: CASSWRLADVSYEQYF. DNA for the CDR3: TGTGCCAGCAGCTGGAGACTAGCGGACGTCTCCTACGAGCAGTACTTC. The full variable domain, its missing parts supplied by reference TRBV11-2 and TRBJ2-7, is EAGVAQSPRYKIIEKRQSVAFWCNPISGHATLYWYQQILGQGPKLLIQFQNNGVVDDSQLPKDRFSAERLKGVDSTLKIQPAKLEDSAVYLCASSWRLADVSYEQYFGPGTRLTVT.